The clone carrying this T cell receptor (beta chain) has just a few counts. The PCR had 60 Vbeta and 13 Jbeta primers. The method was immunoSEQ multiplex PCR; TCRdb's version includes in-frame clones alone and lacks a portion of them. Of roughly 100,000 clones listed, roughly three quarters were seen once; the top ten hold about 3.5%. The record originates from a study of cytomegalovirus exposure and HLA in healthy donors. Germline V gives CDR1 SQVTM, CDR2 ANQGSEA. CDR3 length: 14 residues. The trim removed 0 bases at V and 9 bases at J, leaving 6 bases unmatched. Material: PBMCs. This TCR was recovered from a man in his thirties or forties in good health and CMV-seronegative. The chain has TRBV29-1 and TRBJ2-1; 9 bases line up with TRBD1. CDR3 protein: CSVEDPGQGFEQFF. The CDR3 DNA reads as TGCAGCGTTGAAGATCCAGGACAGGGGTTTGAGCAGTTCTTC.